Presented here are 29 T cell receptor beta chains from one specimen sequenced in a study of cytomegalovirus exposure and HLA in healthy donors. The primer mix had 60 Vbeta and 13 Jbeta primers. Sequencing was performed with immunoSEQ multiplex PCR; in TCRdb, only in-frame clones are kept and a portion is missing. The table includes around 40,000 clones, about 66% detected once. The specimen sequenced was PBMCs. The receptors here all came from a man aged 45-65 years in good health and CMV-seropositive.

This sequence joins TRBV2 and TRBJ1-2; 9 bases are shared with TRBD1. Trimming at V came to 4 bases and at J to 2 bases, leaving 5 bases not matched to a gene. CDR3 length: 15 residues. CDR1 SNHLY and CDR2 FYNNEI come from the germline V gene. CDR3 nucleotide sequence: TGTGCCAGCAGTGTCCTGGGACAGGGCAACTATGGCTACACCTTC. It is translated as CASSVLGQGNYGYTF.

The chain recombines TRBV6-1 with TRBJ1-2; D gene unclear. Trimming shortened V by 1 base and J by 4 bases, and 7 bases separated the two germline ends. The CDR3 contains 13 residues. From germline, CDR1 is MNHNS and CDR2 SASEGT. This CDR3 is CASSEVEGYGYTF. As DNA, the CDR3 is TGTGCCAGCAGTGAAGTTGAGGGCTATGGCTACACCTTC.

The CDR3 spells CASSENFDSPLHF. CDR3 nucleotide sequence: TGTGCCAGCAGTGAAAATTTCGATTCACCCCTCCACTTT. This sequence joins TRBV6-1 and TRBJ1-6; D is uncertain. CDR3 size: 13 residues. The germline V and J ends were trimmed by 2 bases and 8 bases, with 7 bases remaining between them. CDR1 and CDR2 (germline): MNHNS, SASEGT.

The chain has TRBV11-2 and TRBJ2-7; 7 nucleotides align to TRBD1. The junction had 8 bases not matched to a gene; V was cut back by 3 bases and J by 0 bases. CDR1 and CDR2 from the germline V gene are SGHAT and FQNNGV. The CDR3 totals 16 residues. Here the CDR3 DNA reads TGTGCCAGCAGCTTCCCGGGACAGTCCCACTCCTACGAGCAGTACTTC. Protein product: CASSFPGQSHSYEQYF.

This CDR3 is CASSLGPDSREAFF. The CDR3 DNA is TGTGCCAGCAGCTTGGGTCCCGACAGCCGTGAAGCTTTCTTT. The chain combines TRBV5-6 with TRBJ1-1, with D maybe TRBD1 (5 bases). Trimming removed 0 bases at V and 7 bases at J, with 13 bases between. The CDR3 extends over 14 amino acids. Germline CDR1 reads SGHDT; CDR2 reads YYEEEE.

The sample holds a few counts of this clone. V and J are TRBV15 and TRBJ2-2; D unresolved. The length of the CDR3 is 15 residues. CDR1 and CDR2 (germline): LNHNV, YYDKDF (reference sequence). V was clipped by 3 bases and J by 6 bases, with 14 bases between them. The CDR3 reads CATSRRQDRPGELFF. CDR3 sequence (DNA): TGTGCCACCAGCAGGCGCCAGGATCGGCCCGGGGAGCTGTTTTTT. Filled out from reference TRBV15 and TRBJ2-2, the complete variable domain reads DAMVIQNPRYQVTQFGKPVTLSCSQTLNHNVMYWYQQKSSQAPKLLFHYYDKDFNNEADTPDNFQSRRPNTSFCFLDIRSPGLGDTAMYLCATSRRQDRPGELFFGEGSRLTVL.

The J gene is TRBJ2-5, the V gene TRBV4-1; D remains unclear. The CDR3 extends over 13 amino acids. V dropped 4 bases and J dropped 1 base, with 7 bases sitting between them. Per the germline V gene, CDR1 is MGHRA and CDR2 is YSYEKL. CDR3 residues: CASSRPSQETQYF. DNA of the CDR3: TGCGCCAGCAGCCGGCCCTCCCAAGAGACCCAGTACTTC.

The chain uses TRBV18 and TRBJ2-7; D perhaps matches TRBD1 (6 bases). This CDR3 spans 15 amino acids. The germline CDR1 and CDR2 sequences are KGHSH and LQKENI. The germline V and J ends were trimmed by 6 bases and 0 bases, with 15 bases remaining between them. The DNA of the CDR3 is TGTGCCAGCTCCAACAGGGAGTCGAACTCCTACGAGCAGTACTTC. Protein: CASSNRESNSYEQYF.

CDR3 coding DNA: TGCAGCGTTTTTACAGGGGACTGGGAGACCCAGTACTTC. It encodes CSVFTGDWETQYF. The chain uses TRBV29-1 and TRBJ2-5, with a weak D call TRBD1 (7 bases). Trimming cost V 5 bases and J 5 bases, with 15 bases left between them. This CDR3 comprises 13 residues. Germline V gives CDR1 SQVTM, CDR2 ANQGSEA.

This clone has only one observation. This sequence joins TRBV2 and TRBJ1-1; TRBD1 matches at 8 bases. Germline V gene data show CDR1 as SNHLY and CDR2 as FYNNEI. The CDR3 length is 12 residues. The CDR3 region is CGSGGLRTEAFF. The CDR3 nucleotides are TGTGGTTCAGGGGGCTTAAGGACTGAAGCTTTCTTT.

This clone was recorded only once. This chain's CDR3 is CAISESRGNTEAFF. The DNA for the CDR3 is TGTGCCATCAGTGAGTCCAGGGGGAACACTGAAGCTTTCTTT. The chain carries TRBV10-3 and TRBJ1-1; D is possibly TRBD1 (6 bases). This CDR3 contains 14 residues. CDR1 and CDR2 from the germline V gene are ENHRY and SYGVKD. The ends were cut back, 0 bases at V and 1 base at J, with 6 bases in the middle.

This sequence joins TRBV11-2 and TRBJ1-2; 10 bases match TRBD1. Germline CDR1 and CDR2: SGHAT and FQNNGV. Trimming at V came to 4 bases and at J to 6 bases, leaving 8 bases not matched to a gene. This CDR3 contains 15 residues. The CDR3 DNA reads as TGTGCCAGCAGCTCTATTGCCGGGACAGGGGATGGCTACACCTTC. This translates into CASSSIAGTGDGYTF. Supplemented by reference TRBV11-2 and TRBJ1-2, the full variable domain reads EAGVAQSPRYKIIEKRQSVAFWCNPISGHATLYWYQQILGQGPKLLIQFQNNGVVDDSQLPKDRFSAERLKGVDSTLKIQPAKLEDSAVYLCASSSIAGTGDGYTFGSGTRLTVV.

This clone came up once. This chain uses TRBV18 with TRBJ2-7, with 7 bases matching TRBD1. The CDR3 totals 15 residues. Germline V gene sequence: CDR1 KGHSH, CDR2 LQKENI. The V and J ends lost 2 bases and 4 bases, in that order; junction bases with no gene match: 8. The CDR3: CASSPYRDSLYEQYF. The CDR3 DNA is TGTGCCAGCTCACCATACCGGGACAGCCTATACGAGCAGTACTTC.

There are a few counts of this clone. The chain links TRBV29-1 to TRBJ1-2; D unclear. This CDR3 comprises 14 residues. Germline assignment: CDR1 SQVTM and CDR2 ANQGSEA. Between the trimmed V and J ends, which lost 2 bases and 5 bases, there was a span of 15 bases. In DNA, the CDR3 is TGCAGCGTTGAATGGGCAGTCCGGTTGTATGGCTACACCTTC. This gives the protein CSVEWAVRLYGYTF.

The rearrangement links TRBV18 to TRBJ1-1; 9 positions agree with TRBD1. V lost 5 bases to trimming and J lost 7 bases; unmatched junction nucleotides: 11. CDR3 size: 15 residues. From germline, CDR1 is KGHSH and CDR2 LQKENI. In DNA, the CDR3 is TGTGCCAGCTCAGCCCAAACAACAGGGGGCGTTGAAGCTTTCTTT. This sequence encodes CASSAQTTGGVEAFF.

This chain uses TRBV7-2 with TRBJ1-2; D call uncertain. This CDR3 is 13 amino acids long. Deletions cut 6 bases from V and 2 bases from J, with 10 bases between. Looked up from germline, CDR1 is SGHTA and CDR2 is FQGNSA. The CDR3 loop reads CASRQRGNYGYTF. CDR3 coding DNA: TGTGCCAGCAGGCAACGGGGAAACTATGGCTACACCTTC.

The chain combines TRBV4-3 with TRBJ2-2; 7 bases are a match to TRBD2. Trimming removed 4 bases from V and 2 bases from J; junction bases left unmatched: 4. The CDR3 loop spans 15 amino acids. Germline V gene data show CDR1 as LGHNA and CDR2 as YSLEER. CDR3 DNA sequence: TGCGCCAGCAGCCCGAGCGGGGCCAACACCGGGGAGCTGTTTTTT. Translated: CASSPSGANTGELFF.

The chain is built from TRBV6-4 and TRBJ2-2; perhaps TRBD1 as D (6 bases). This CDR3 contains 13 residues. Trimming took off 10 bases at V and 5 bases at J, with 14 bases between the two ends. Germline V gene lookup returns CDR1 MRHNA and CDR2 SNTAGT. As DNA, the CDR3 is TGTGCCACCGGGAAGGGGGAAACCGGGGAGCTGTTTTTT. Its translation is CATGKGETGELFF.

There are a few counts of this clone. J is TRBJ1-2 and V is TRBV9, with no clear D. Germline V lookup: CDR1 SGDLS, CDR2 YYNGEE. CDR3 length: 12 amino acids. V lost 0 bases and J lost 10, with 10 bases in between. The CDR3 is CASSVGSGYYTF. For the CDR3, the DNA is TGTGCCAGCAGCGTAGGAAGCGGGTACTACACCTTC.

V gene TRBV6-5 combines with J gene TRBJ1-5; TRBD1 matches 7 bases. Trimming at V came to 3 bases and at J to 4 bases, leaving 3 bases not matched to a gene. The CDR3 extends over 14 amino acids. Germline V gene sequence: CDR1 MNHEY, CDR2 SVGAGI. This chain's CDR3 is CASSYQQGNQPQHF. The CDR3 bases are TGTGCCAGCAGTTATCAACAGGGGAATCAGCCCCAGCATTTT.

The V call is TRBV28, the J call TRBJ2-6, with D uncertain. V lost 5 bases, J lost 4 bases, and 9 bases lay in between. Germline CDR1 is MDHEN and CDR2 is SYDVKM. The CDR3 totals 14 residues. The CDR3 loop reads CASSPNPGANVLTF. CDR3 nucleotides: TGTGCCAGCAGTCCCAATCCCGGGGCCAACGTCCTGACTTTC. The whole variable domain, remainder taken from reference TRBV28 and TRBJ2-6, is DVKVTQSSRYLVKRTGEKVFLECVQDMDHENMFWYRQDPGLGLRLIYFSYDVKMKEKGDIPEGYSVSREKKERFSLILESASTNQTSMYLCASSPNPGANVLTFGAGSRLTVL.

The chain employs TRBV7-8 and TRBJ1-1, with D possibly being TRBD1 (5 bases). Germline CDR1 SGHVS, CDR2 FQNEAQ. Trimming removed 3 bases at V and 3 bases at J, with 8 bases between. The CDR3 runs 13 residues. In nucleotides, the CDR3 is TGTGCCAGCAGCTTTCGCAGGGACACTGAAGCTTTCTTT. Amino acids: CASSFRRDTEAFF.

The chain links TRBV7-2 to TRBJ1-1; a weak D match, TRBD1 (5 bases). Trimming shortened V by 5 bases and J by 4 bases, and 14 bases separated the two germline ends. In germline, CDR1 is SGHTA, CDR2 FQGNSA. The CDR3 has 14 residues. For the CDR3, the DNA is TGTGCCAGCAGCCCCCGACCGGGGGGCACTGAAGCTTTCTTT. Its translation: CASSPRPGGTEAFF. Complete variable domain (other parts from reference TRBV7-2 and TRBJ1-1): GAGVSQSPSNKVTEKGKDVELRCDPISGHTALYWYRQSLGQGLEFLIYFQGNSAPDKSGLPSDRFSAERTGGSVSTLTIQRTQQEDSAVYLCASSPRPGGTEAFFGQGTRLTVV.

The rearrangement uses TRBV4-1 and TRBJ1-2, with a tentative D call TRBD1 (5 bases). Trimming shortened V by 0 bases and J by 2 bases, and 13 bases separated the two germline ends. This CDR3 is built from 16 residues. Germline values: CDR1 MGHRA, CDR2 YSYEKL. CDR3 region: CASSQDSWTTNYGYTF. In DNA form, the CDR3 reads TGCGCCAGCAGCCAAGATAGTTGGACAACAAACTATGGCTACACCTTC.

This CDR3 reads CASSTPTGVGANVLTF. For the CDR3, the DNA is TGTGCCAGCAGTACACCAACAGGGGTTGGGGCCAACGTCCTGACTTTC. The chain joins TRBV28 to TRBJ2-6, with TRBD1 matching over 7 bases. Trimming cost V 5 bases and J 3 bases; bases outside gene matches: 7. CDR1 MDHEN and CDR2 SYDVKM come from the germline V gene. This CDR3 is 16 amino acids long.

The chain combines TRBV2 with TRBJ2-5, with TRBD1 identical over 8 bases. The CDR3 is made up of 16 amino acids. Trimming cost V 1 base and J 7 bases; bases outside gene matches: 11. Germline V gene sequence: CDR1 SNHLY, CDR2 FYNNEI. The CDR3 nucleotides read TGTGCCAGCAGTGAAGGACAGGGGACGCCCCAGGGGACCCAGTACTTC. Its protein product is CASSEGQGTPQGTQYF.

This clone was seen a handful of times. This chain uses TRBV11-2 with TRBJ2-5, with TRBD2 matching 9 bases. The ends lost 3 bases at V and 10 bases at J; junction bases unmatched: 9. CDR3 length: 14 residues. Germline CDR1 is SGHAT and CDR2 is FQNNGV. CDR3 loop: CASSLEAGGRDQYF. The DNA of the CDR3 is TGTGCCAGCAGCTTGGAAGCGGGGGGAAGGGACCAGTACTTC.

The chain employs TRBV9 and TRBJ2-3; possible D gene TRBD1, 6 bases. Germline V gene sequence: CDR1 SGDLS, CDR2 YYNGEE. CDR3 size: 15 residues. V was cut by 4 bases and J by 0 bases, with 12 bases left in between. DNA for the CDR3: TGTGCCAGCAGCCTGGGGGCTTTTAGCACAGATACGCAGTATTTT. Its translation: CASSLGAFSTDTQYF.

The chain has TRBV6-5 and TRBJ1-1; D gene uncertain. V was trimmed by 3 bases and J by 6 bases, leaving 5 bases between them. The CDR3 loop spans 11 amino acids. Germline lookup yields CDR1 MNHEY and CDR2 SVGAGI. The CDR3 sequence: CASSYEAEAFF. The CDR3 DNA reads TGTGCCAGCAGTTATGAGGCTGAAGCTTTCTTT.